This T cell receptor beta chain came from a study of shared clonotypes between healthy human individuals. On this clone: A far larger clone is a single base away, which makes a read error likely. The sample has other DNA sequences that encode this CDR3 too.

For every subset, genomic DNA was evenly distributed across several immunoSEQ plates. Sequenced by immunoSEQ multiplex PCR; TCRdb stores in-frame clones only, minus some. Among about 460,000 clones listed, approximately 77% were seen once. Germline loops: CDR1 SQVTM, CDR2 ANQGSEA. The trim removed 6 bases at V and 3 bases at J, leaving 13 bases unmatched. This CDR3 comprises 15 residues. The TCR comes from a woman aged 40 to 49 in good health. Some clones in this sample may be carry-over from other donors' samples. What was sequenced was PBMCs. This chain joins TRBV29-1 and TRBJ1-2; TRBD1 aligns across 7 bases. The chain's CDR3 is CSVPATGDIYYGYTF. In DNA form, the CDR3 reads TGCAGCGTCCCCGCAACAGGGGACATCTACTATGGCTACACCTTC.